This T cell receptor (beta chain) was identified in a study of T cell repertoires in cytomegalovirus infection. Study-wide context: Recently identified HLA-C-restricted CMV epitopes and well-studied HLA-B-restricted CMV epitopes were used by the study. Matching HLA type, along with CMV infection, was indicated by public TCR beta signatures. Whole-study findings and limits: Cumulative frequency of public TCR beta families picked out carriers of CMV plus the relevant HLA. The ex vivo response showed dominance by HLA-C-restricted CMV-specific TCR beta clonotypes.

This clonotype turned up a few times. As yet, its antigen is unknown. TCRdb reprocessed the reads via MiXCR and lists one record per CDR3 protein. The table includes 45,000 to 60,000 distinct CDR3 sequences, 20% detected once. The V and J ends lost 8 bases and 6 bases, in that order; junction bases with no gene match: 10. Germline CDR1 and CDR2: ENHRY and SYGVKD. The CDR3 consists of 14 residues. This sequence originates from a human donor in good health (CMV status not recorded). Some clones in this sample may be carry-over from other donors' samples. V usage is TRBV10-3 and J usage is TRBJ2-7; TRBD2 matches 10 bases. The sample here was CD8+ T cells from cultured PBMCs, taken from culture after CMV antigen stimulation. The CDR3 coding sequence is TGTGCCATCGGCCTCGTTAGCGGGAGGCCCGAGCAGTACTTC. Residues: CAIGLVSGRPEQYF.